This T cell receptor beta chain appears in the sequencing data of a study of vaccination and CD4 T cells after COVID-19. Background on the study: Post-COVID samples were collected a median approximately 100 days following diagnosis, spanning 35 to 161. Post-vaccine sampling followed dose two by a median 72 days (range 14 to 241). In culture, cells were exposed to overlapping spike peptides from SARS-CoV-2, HCoV-NL63, HCoV-OC43 and HCoV-229E. Researchers treated control cultures with a CEFX pool, an HIV-1 Nef pool, or no peptide.

Note on this clonotype: Its antigen is as yet unknown.

Treatment defined: roughly 10-day PBMC culture with coronavirus spike peptide pools or control peptides (ViraFEST assay). Once obtained from cultured CD4+ T cells, the DNA was sequenced using the Oncomine TCR Beta short-read assay. Using its own MiXCR run on the PCR reads, TCRdb lists one record per CDR3 protein. The sample records around 16,000 distinct CDR3 sequences, roughly two fifths being singletons. Trimming pared 7 bases from V and 5 bases from J, leaving 18 bases between. This CDR3 spans 16 amino acids. The V gene's germline CDR1 is MGHRA and CDR2 YSYEKL. Sequencing input: CD4+ T cells from blood, cultured in vitro. The chain recombines TRBV4-1 with TRBJ1-6; possibly TRBD1 for D (6 bases). The sequence was obtained from a human donor who had recovered from COVID-19. The CDR3 sequence is CASTSPGHLNNSPLHF. The CDR3 coding sequence is TGCGCCAGCACTTCTCCGGGACATCTTAATAATTCACCCCTCCACTTT.